This T cell receptor beta chain is from a study of spatial heterogeneity in lung cancer. Study information: There were, on average, more than 8.5 raw-read appearances for each unique TCR and UMI combination. Study conclusions and caveats: Ubiquitous expanded tumor TCRs appeared in blood more at resection than follow-up.

Germline V CDR1 and CDR2: MDHEN, SYDVKM. This CDR3 spans 17 amino acids. V shed 7 bases and J shed 0 bases, with 19 bases lying between them. This clonotype showed up many times. Its antigen is not identified. The time point was: sample taken at primary tumor resection. Unique molecular identifiers, one per molecule, were present on every TCR cDNA molecule. One entry per CDR3 protein, called by TCRdb with MiXCR from the 5' RACE reads. The profile covers roughly 48,000 distinct CDR3 sequences, with less than 5.5% appearing a single time and 8.5% to 14% taken by the ten largest. This receptor was identified in a male donor with early-stage non-small cell lung cancer. The sample here was PBMCs, taken at surgery. This chain links TRBV28 with TRBJ1-3; TRBD1 is a possible D gene (5 bases). The CDR3 protein is CASTGPEGTLSGNTIYF. CDR3 DNA: TGTGCCAGCACCGGCCCCGAGGGGACCCTCTCTGGAAACACCATATATTTT.